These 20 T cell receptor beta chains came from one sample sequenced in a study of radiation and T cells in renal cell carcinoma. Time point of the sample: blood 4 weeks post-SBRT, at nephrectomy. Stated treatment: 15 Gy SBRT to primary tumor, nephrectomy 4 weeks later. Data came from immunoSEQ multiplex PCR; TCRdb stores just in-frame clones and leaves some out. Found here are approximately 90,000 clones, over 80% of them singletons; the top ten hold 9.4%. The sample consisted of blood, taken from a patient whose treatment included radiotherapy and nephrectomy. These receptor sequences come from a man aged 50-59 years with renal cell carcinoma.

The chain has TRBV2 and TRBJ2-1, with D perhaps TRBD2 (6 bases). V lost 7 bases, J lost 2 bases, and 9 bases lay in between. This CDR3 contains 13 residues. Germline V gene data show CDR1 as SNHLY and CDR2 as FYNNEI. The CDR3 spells CASISGTYNEQFF. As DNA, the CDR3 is TGTGCCAGCATTAGCGGAACCTACAATGAGCAGTTCTTC. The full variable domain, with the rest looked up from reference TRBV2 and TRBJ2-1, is EPEVTQTPSHQVTQMGQEVILRCVPISNHLYFYWYRQILGQKVEFLVSFYNNEISEKSEIFDDQFSVERPDGSNFTLKIRSTKLEDSAMYFCASISGTYNEQFFGPGTRLTVL.

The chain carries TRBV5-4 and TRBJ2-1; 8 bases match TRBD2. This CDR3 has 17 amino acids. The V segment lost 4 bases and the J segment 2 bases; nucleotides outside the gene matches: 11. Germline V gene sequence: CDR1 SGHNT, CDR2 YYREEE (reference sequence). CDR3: CASSKRMAGGTYNEQFF. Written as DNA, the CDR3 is TGTGCCAGCAGCAAACGGATGGCGGGAGGAACCTACAATGAGCAGTTCTTC.

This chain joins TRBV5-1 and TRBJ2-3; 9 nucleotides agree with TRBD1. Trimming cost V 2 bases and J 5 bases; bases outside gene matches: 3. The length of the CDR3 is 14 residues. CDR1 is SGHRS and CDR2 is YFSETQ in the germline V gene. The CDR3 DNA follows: TGCGCCAGCAGCTTTAGACAGGGGGGAGATACGCAGTATTTT. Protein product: CASSFRQGGDTQYF.

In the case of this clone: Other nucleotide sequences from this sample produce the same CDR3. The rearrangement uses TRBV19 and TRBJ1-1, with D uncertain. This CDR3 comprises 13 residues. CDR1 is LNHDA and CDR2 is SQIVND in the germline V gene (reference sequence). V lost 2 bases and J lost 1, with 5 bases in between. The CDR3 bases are TGTGCCAGTAGTATACTGGAGAACACTGAAGCTTTCTTT. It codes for CASSILENTEAFF.

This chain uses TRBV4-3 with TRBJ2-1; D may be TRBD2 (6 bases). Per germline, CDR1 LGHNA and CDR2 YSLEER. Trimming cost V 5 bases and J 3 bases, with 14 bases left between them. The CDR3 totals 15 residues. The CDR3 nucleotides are TGCGCCAGCAGCTACGGAGTAGCGGTCTACAATGAGCAGTTCTTC. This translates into CASSYGVAVYNEQFF.

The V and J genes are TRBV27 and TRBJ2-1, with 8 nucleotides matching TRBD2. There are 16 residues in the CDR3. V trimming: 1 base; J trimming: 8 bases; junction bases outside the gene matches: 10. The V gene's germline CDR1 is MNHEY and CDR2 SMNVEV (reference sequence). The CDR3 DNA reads TGTGCCAGCAGTTTATTTTCCAGCGGGAGTTATGATGAGCAGTTCTTC. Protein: CASSLFSSGSYDEQFF.

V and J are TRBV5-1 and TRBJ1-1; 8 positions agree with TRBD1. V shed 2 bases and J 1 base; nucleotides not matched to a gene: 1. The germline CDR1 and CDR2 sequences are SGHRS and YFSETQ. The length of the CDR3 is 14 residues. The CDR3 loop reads CASSFGQGNTEAFF. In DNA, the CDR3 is TGCGCCAGCAGCTTCGGACAGGGGAACACTGAAGCTTTCTTT.

The CDR3 loop reads CASSIGWGATITDTQYF. For the CDR3, the DNA is TGTGCCAGTAGTATAGGATGGGGGGCAACCATCACAGATACGCAGTATTTT. This chain links TRBV19 with TRBJ2-3; D is tentatively TRBD1 or TRBD2 (6 bases each). Germline values: CDR1 LNHDA, CDR2 SQIVND (reference sequence). Deletions cut 1 base from V and 2 bases from J, with 16 bases between. CDR3 length: 17 residues. Complete variable domain (other parts from reference TRBV19 and TRBJ2-3): DGGITQSPKYLFRKEGQNVTLSCEQNLNHDAMYWYRQDPGQGLRLIYYSQIVNDFQKGDIAEGYSVSREKKESFPLTVTSAQKNPTAFYLCASSIGWGATITDTQYFGPGTRLTVL.

The CDR3 sequence: CASSYSKASDTGELFF. For the CDR3, the DNA is TGTGCCAGCAGTTACTCTAAGGCTAGCGACACCGGGGAGCTGTTTTTT. The chain joins TRBV6-7 to TRBJ2-2; tentatively, D is TRBD2 (6 bases). TRBV6-7 is noted as an ORF with a role that remains uncertain. The CDR3 contains 16 residues. V was cut by 0 bases and J by 3 bases, with 11 bases left in between.

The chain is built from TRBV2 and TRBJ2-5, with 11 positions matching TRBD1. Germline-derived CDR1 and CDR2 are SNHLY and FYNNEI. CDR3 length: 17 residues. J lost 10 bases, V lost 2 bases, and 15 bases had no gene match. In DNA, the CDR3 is TGTGCCAGCAGTGAACTTAGGACAGGGGGCGCCTTTGGGGTCCAGTACTTC. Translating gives CASSELRTGGAFGVQYF.

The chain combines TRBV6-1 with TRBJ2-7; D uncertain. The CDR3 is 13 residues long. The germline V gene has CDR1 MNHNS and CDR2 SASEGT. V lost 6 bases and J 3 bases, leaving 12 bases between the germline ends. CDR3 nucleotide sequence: TGTGCCAGCAGCGTTTATACTCGCTACGAGCAGTACTTC. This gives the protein CASSVYTRYEQYF.

The CDR3 is CAWSPRGWNYEQYF. In nucleotides, the CDR3 is TGTGCCTGGAGCCCTCGGGGATGGAACTACGAGCAGTACTTC. The chain has TRBV30 and TRBJ2-7; D perhaps matches TRBD2 (5 bases). The germline V gene has CDR1 GTSNPN and CDR2 SVGIG (reference sequence). This CDR3 contains 14 residues. Between the trimmed V and J ends, which lost 3 bases and 3 bases, there was a span of 15 bases.

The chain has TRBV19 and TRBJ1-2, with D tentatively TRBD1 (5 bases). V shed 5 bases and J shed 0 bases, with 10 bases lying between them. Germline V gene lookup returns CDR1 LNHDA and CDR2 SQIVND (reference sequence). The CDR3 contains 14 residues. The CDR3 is CASSVDTANYGYTF. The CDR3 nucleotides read TGTGCCAGTAGTGTGGACACCGCTAACTATGGCTACACCTTC.

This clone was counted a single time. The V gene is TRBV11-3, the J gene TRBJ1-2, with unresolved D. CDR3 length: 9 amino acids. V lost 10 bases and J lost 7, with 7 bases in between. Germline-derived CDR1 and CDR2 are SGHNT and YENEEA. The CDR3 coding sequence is TGTGCCACCCCAGGTGGCTACACCTTC. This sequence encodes CATPGGYTF. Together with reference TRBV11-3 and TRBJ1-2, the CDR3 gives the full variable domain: EAGVVQSPRYKIIEKKQPVAFWCNPISGHNTLYWYLQNLGQGPELLIRYENEEAVDDSQLPKDRFSAERLKGVDSTLKIQPAELGDSAVYLCATPGGYTFGSGTRLTVV.

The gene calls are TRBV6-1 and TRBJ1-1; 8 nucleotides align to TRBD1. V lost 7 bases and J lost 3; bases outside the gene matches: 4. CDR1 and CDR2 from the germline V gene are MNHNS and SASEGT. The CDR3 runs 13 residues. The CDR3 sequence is CASTLTGDTEAFF. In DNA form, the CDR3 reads TGTGCCAGCACCTTGACAGGGGACACTGAAGCTTTCTTT.

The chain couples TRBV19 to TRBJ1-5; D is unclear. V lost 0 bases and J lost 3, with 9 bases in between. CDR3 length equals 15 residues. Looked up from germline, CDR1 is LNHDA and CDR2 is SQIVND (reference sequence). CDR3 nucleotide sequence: TGTGCCAGTAGTATAGACACCGGATTCAATCAGCCCCAGCATTTT. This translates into CASSIDTGFNQPQHF. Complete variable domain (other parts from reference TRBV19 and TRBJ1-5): DGGITQSPKYLFRKEGQNVTLSCEQNLNHDAMYWYRQDPGQGLRLIYYSQIVNDFQKGDIAEGYSVSREKKESFPLTVTSAQKNPTAFYLCASSIDTGFNQPQHFGDGTRLSIL.

The CDR3 loop reads CASSLGPHGSNQPQHF. The CDR3 nucleotides are TGCGCCAGCAGCCTGGGACCGCATGGGAGCAATCAGCCCCAGCATTTT. This chain joins TRBV4-3 and TRBJ1-5, with a tentative D call TRBD1 (5 bases). Trimming took off 4 bases at V and 1 base at J, with 14 bases between the two ends. Per the germline V gene, CDR1 is LGHNA and CDR2 is YSLEER. This CDR3 region has 16 residues.

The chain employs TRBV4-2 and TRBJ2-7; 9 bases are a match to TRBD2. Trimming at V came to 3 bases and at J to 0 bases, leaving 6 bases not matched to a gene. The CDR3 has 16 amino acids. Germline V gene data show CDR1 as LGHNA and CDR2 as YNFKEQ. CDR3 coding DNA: TGTGCCAGCAGCCATGAAAATAGCGGGGGCTCCTACGAGCAGTACTTC. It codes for CASSHENSGGSYEQYF.

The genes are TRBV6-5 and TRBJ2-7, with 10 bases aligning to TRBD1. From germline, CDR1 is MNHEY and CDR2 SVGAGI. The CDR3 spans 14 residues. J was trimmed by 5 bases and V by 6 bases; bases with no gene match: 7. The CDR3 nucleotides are TGTGCCAGCAGGGTGGACAGGGGGTTAAACGAGCAGTACTTC. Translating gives CASRVDRGLNEQYF.

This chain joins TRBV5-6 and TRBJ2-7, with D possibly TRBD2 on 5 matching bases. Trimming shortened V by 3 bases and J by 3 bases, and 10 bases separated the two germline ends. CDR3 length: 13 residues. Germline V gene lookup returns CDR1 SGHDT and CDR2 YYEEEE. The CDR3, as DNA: TGTGCCAGCAGCTGGAGGTATGGCTACGAGCAGTACTTC. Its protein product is CASSWRYGYEQYF.